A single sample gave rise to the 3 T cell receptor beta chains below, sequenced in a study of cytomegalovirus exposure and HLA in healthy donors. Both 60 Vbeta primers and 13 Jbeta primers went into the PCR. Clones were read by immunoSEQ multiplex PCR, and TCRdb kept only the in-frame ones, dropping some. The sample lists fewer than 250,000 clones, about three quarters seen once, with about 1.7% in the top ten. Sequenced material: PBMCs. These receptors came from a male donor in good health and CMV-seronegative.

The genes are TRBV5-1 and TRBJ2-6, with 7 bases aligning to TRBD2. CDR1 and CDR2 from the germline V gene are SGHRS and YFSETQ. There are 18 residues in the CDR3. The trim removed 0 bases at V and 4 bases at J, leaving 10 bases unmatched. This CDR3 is CASSLGASGPGGANVLTF. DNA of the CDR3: TGCGCCAGCAGCTTGGGGGCTAGCGGACCAGGGGGGGCCAACGTCCTGACTTTC. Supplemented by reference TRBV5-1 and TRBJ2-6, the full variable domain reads KAGVTQTPRYLIKTRGQQVTLSCSPISGHRSVSWYQQTPGQGLQFLFEYFSETQRNKGNFPGRFSGRQFSNSRSEMNVSTLELGDSALYLCASSLGASGPGGANVLTFGAGSRLTVL.

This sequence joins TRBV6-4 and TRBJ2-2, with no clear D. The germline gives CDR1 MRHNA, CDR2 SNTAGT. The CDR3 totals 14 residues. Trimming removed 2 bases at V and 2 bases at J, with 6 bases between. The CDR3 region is CASSDELNTGELFF. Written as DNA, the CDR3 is TGTGCCAGCAGTGACGAGCTTAACACCGGGGAGCTGTTTTTT.

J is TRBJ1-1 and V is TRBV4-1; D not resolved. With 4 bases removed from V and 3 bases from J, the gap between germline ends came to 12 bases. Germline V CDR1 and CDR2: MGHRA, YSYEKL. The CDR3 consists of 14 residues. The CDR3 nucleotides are TGCGCCAGCAGCCTCGCTTCCGCGGACACTGAAGCTTTCTTT. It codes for CASSLASADTEAFF.